This paragraph reports one T cell receptor (beta chain). As handled by the study authors: Reference gene primer amplification in the assay estimated nucleated cell counts. The data were produced by immunoSEQ multiplex PCR, yet TCRdb's version contains in-frame clones alone and is incomplete. V, J and clone size were drawn from that table, and D and trimming were deduced from the DNA. Among about 250,000 clones, approximately 91% were seen once, and the ten largest hold 0.9% to 1%. The source of the sample is a study of blood T cell repertoires in COVID-19. Background on the study: Sites in the United States, Italy and Spain provided acute and convalescent COVID-19 samples. Nucleic acid was either cDNA or gDNA, and it came from T cells, B-cell-depleted T cells, or PBMCs.

Trimming at V came to 4 bases and at J to 0 bases, leaving 2 bases not matched to a gene. The CDR3 contains 15 residues. CDR1 is LNHDA and CDR2 is SQIVND in the germline V gene (reference sequence). The sequence was collected from a woman between 40 and 55 years old who had recovered from COVID-19. Sequenced material: peripheral blood. V gene TRBV19 combines with J gene TRBJ2-2; the match to TRBD2 covers 7 bases. The chain's CDR3 is CASSRGLTNTGELFF. The DNA for the CDR3 is TGTGCCAGTAGTAGGGGACTAACGAACACCGGGGAGCTGTTTTTT.